The clone carrying this T cell receptor (beta chain) has ten or more counts. The authors took PBMCs from over 8.5 ml fresh peripheral blood. This sample was included in a study of T cells in Graves' hyperthyroidism and ophthalmopathy. Study as a whole: It was at initial diagnosis, before any treatment, that peripheral blood was collected.

RNA transcripts gave rise to amplified TCR beta CDR3 regions. First-round RT-PCR with HTBI primers amplified the TCR CDR3 region. TCRdb ran MiXCR on the multiplex PCR reads and lists one entry per CDR3 protein. The table records fewer than 900,000 distinct CDR3 sequences, 18% of them present only once. With 4 bases clipped from V and 5 bases from J, the junction kept 14 bases outside the gene matches. This CDR3 contains 18 residues. Germline V CDR1 and CDR2: SNHLY, FYNNEI. J is TRBJ2-5 and V is TRBV2, with 12 nucleotides matching TRBD1. The source of this sequence is a woman aged 45-65 years with Graves' hyperthyroidism that later progressed to Graves' ophthalmopathy. Input material: blood. The CDR3 loop reads CASSGHPGQGAPRETQYF. CDR3 nucleotide sequence: TGTGCCAGCAGTGGACATCCGGGACAGGGGGCGCCCCGGGAGACCCAGTACTTC.